The 30 T cell receptor beta chains listed next were all sequenced from one sample in a study of blood T cell repertoires in COVID-19. Assay used: immunoSEQ multiplex PCR; TCRdb lists only in-frame clones, some missing. The sample includes about 200,000 clones, approximately 90% seen only once; the top ten take around 1.2%. The sample comprised peripheral blood. The receptors derive from a man aged 25 to 45 with acute or convalescent COVID-19.

The chain employs TRBV6-1 and TRBJ1-1; the D is unclear. The germline V gene encodes CDR1 MNHNS and CDR2 SASEGT. The CDR3 runs to 14 residues. The V end was cut by 0 bases, the J end by 4 bases, with 9 bases between. The CDR3 bases are TGTGCCAGCAGTGAAGCGAGCCCCTCCACTGAAGCTTTCTTT. Translated: CASSEASPSTEAFF.

V and J are TRBV28 and TRBJ1-6; the match to TRBD1 covers 8 bases. The ends lost 3 bases at V and 5 bases at J; junction bases unmatched: 3. Germline V CDR1 and CDR2: MDHEN, SYDVKM. This CDR3 contains 15 residues. The CDR3 spells CASSFSGGNNSPLHF. CDR3 DNA: TGTGCCAGCAGTTTCTCAGGGGGCAATAATTCACCCCTCCACTTT. Full variable domain (remainder filled in from reference TRBV28 and TRBJ1-6): DVKVTQSSRYLVKRTGEKVFLECVQDMDHENMFWYRQDPGLGLRLIYFSYDVKMKEKGDIPEGYSVSREKKERFSLILESASTNQTSMYLCASSFSGGNNSPLHFGNGTRLTVT.

This chain connects TRBV4-2 to TRBJ1-1, with D possibly being TRBD1 (5 bases). V was pared by 3 bases and J by 6 bases, with 11 bases between. The CDR3 consists of 13 residues. Germline V CDR1 and CDR2: LGHNA, YNFKEQ. The DNA of the CDR3 is TGTGCCAGCAGCCATGGCAGGGTAGCTGAAGCTTTCTTT. Protein product: CASSHGRVAEAFF.

This rearrangement joins TRBV7-9 to TRBJ2-2; 8 nucleotides align to TRBD1. This CDR3 has 15 residues. Germline values: CDR1 SEHNR, CDR2 FQNEAQ (reference sequence). The J segment lost 2 bases and the V segment lost 2 bases, leaving 1 base of the junction unmatched. This chain's CDR3 is CASSLTGGNTGELFF. The CDR3 nucleotides read TGTGCCAGCAGCTTAACAGGGGGTAACACCGGGGAGCTGTTTTTT.

This CDR3 reads CASSPTWTGKADEQYF. CDR3 DNA sequence: TGTGCCAGCAGCCCTACCTGGACGGGGAAGGCAGACGAGCAGTACTTC. The rearrangement links TRBV11-3 to TRBJ2-7, with D maybe TRBD2 (5 bases). Germline V gene lookup returns CDR1 SGHNT and CDR2 YENEEA. The length of the CDR3 is 16 residues. Trimming stripped 5 bases from V and 5 bases from J, with 22 bases between.

The chain combines TRBV11-2 with TRBJ1-5, with a possible D match to TRBD1 (6 bases). This CDR3 spans 14 amino acids. Deletions cut 2 bases from V and 9 bases from J, with 14 bases between. The germline V gene has CDR1 SGHAT and CDR2 FQNNGV. CDR3 region: CASSLYRVTSPQHF. CDR3 bases: TGTGCCAGCAGCTTATACAGGGTGACTTCGCCCCAGCATTTT.

This clone was detected a few times. The V gene is TRBV4-1, the J gene TRBJ2-1; D is unclear. V was pared by 1 base and J by 6 bases, with 10 bases between. CDR1 and CDR2 (germline): MGHRA, YSYEKL. CDR3 size: 14 residues. Here the CDR3 reads CASSQGVTGNEQFF. The CDR3 coding sequence is TGCGCCAGCAGCCAAGGGGTTACGGGCAATGAGCAGTTCTTC.

The chain is built from TRBV5-4 and TRBJ1-1; D not resolved. Germline V gives CDR1 SGHNT, CDR2 YYREEE (reference sequence). The CDR3 is 13 amino acids. The V gene lost 0 bases and the J gene lost 0 bases, with 3 bases spanning the gap. Here the CDR3 DNA reads TGTGCCAGCAGCTTGGACATGAACACTGAAGCTTTCTTT. Protein sequence: CASSLDMNTEAFF.

This chain joins TRBV3-1 (or the pseudogene TRBV3-2) and TRBJ2-3, with 10 bases aligning to TRBD2. V shed 3 bases and J 0 bases; nucleotides not matched to a gene: 3. The length of the CDR3 is 16 residues. CDR1 is LGHDT and CDR2 is YNNKEL in the germline V gene (reference sequence). CDR3 region: CASSHVLAGSTDTQYF. CDR3 DNA: TGTGCCAGCAGCCACGTACTAGCGGGAAGCACAGATACGCAGTATTTT.

Here the CDR3 DNA reads TGTGCCTGGTTGGGACAACCCACTGAAGCTTTCTTT. Its translation: CAWLGQPTEAFF. The chain uses TRBV30 and TRBJ1-1; D might be TRBD1 (6 bases). The length of the CDR3 is 12 residues. Trimming removed 5 bases from V and 4 bases from J, with 11 bases in between. The germline gives CDR1 GTSNPN, CDR2 SVGIG (reference sequence). The variable domain in full, with the rest retrieved from reference TRBV30 and TRBJ1-1, is SQTIHQWPATLVQPVGSPLSLECTVEGTSNPNLYWYRQAAGRGLQLLFYSVGIGQISSEVPQNLSASRPQDRQFILSSKKLLLSDSGFYLCAWLGQPTEAFFGQGTRLTVV.

The rearrangement uses TRBV5-1 and TRBJ2-7; TRBD1 agrees at 9 bases. CDR1 is SGHRS, CDR2 YFSETQ, per germline. V was clipped by 0 bases and J by 5 bases; unmatched bases: 6. The CDR3 has 15 amino acids. CDR3 sequence reads: CASSLVGQGSHEQYF. The CDR3, as DNA: TGCGCCAGCAGCTTGGTGGGACAGGGTTCCCACGAGCAGTACTTC.

The chain couples TRBV10-3 to TRBJ1-6, with D uncertain. Germline V gene data show CDR1 as ENHRY and CDR2 as SYGVKD. The CDR3 covers 16 residues. The germline V and J ends were trimmed by 2 bases and 0 bases, with 8 bases remaining between them. For the CDR3, the DNA is TGTGCCATCAGTGAGGGAGGGAGCTCCTATAATTCACCCCTCCACTTT. Translating gives CAISEGGSSYNSPLHF.

The chain has TRBV7-3 and TRBJ2-3; TRBD2 matches 8 bases. The germline V gene has CDR1 SGHTA and CDR2 FQGTGA. The length of the CDR3 is 17 residues. V lost 5 bases to trimming and J lost 4 bases; unmatched junction nucleotides: 14. Here the CDR3 reads CASSQALGRGVPDTQYF. CDR3 sequence (DNA): TGTGCCAGCAGCCAGGCGCTTGGGCGGGGGGTCCCAGATACGCAGTATTTT. The entire variable domain, with the rest obtained from reference TRBV7-3 and TRBJ2-3, is as follows: GAGVSQTPSNKVTEKGKYVELRCDPISGHTALYWYRQSLGQGPEFLIYFQGTGAADDSGLPNDRFFAVRPEGSVSTLKIQRTERGDSAVYLCASSQALGRGVPDTQYFGPGTRLTVL.

The chain couples TRBV6-2 or TRBV6-3 to TRBJ2-7; possible D gene TRBD2, 6 bases. V was trimmed by 2 bases and J by 2 bases, leaving 16 bases between them. This CDR3 comprises 16 residues. The germline V gene encodes CDR1 MNHEY and CDR2 SVGEGT. CDR3 coding DNA: TGTGCCAGCAGTTACAGACGGACTACCCTCCCCTACGAGCAGTACTTC. Translating gives CASSYRRTTLPYEQYF.

This clone was detected only once. This sequence joins TRBV5-1 and TRBJ2-3; 10 bases are shared with TRBD1. Germline trimming cut 9 bases from V and 0 bases from J; bases unmatched to any gene: 4. The germline V gene has CDR1 SGHRS and CDR2 YFSETQ. The CDR3 spans 14 residues. CDR3 protein: CATRDRGSTDTQYF. CDR3 nucleotide sequence: TGCGCCACCCGGGACAGGGGAAGCACAGATACGCAGTATTTT.

The genes are TRBV7-9 and TRBJ2-3; 10 nucleotides line up with TRBD2. The CDR3 totals 14 residues. J lost 3 bases, V lost 5 bases, and 2 bases had no gene match. Germline V CDR1 and CDR2: SEHNR, FQNEAQ (reference sequence). CDR3 residues: CASSEAGGTDTQYF. The CDR3 DNA follows: TGTGCCAGCAGCGAAGCGGGAGGGACAGATACGCAGTATTTT. Based on the CDR3 plus reference TRBV7-9 and TRBJ2-3, the full variable domain is DTGVSQNPRHKITKRGQNVTFRCDPISEHNRLYWYRQTLGQGPEFLTYFQNEAQLEKSRLLSDRFSAERPKGSFSTLEIQRTEQGDSAMYLCASSEAGGTDTQYFGPGTRLTVL.

The V and J genes are TRBV24-1 and TRBJ2-7, with a tentative D call TRBD1 (6 bases). This CDR3 spans 15 amino acids. Trimming pared 4 bases from V and 5 bases from J, leaving 17 bases between. The germline CDR1 and CDR2 sequences are KGHDR and SFDVKD. The CDR3 sequence: CATSDSQWTEDEQYF. CDR3 bases: TGTGCCACCAGTGACAGCCAATGGACAGAAGACGAGCAGTACTTC.

The CDR3 sequence is CASSLNLAGALTGRETQYF. The CDR3 DNA sequence: TGTGCCAGCAGCTTAAATCTAGCGGGGGCCCTAACAGGACGTGAGACCCAGTACTTC. The rearrangement joins TRBV7-8 to TRBJ2-5; TRBD2 aligns across 10 bases. With 2 bases clipped from V and 5 bases from J, the junction kept 17 bases outside the gene matches. Germline V gene sequence: CDR1 SGHVS, CDR2 FQNEAQ. This CDR3 region has 19 residues.

V gene TRBV28 combines with J gene TRBJ2-7; a weak D match, TRBD1 (5 bases). The V and J ends lost 8 bases and 0 bases respectively, with 14 bases between them. This CDR3 contains 14 residues. Germline assignment: CDR1 MDHEN and CDR2 SYDVKM. CDR3 in amino acids: CASQTQDSSYEQYF. The CDR3 region has the DNA TGTGCCAGCCAAACACAGGATTCCTCCTACGAGCAGTACTTC. The whole variable domain, filled in from reference TRBV28 and TRBJ2-7, reads DVKVTQSSRYLVKRTGEKVFLECVQDMDHENMFWYRQDPGLGLRLIYFSYDVKMKEKGDIPEGYSVSREKKERFSLILESASTNQTSMYLCASQTQDSSYEQYFGPGTRLTVT.

The count of this clone is one. The genes are TRBV7-2 and TRBJ2-3; TRBD2 agrees at 12 bases. With 5 bases clipped from V and 7 bases from J, the junction kept 10 bases outside the gene matches. CDR3 size: 16 residues. Germline loops: CDR1 SGHTA, CDR2 FQGNSA. CDR3 region: CASSQGLGLAGYTQYF. The CDR3 DNA reads as TGTGCCAGCAGCCAAGGGTTGGGACTAGCGGGTTATACGCAGTATTTT. Variable domain in full (rest from reference TRBV7-2 and TRBJ2-3): GAGVSQSPSNKVTEKGKDVELRCDPISGHTALYWYRQSLGQGLEFLIYFQGNSAPDKSGLPSDRFSAERTGGSVSTLTIQRTQQEDSAVYLCASSQGLGLAGYTQYFGPGTRLTVL.

The chain carries TRBV7-2 and TRBJ2-2; D may be TRBD2 (5 bases). The CDR3 contains 15 residues. V was pared by 4 bases and J by 1 base, with 10 bases between. CDR1 SGHTA and CDR2 FQGNSA come from the germline V gene. CDR3 nucleotide sequence: TGTGCCAGCAGCTCAGTCGGGATGAACACCGGGGAGCTGTTTTTT. Its protein product is CASSSVGMNTGELFF.

This clone is a singleton in its sample. V and J are TRBV28 and TRBJ2-2, with 7 bases fitting TRBD1. The V segment lost 6 bases and the J segment 2 bases; nucleotides outside the gene matches: 9. This CDR3 region has 16 residues. Germline V CDR1 and CDR2: MDHEN, SYDVKM. The CDR3 DNA reads TGTGCCAGCAGGTTGGGGGACAGACGAAACACCGGGGAGCTGTTTTTT. It is translated as CASRLGDRRNTGELFF.

CDR3 sequence reads: CASSHRREVETQYF. For the CDR3, the DNA is TGTGCCAGCAGCCATCGGCGGGAAGTTGAGACCCAGTACTTC. The chain couples TRBV3-1 (or the pseudogene TRBV3-2) to TRBJ2-5; TRBD2 is a possible D gene (6 bases). This CDR3 spans 14 amino acids. Germline values: CDR1 LGHDT, CDR2 YNNKEL (reference sequence). Trimming cost V 3 bases and J 5 bases, with 13 bases left between them.

The chain carries TRBV10-1 and TRBJ2-7; 10 bases align to TRBD1. Germline lookup yields CDR1 WNHNN and CDR2 SYGVQD (reference sequence). CDR3 size: 13 residues. V lost 5 bases, J lost 6 bases, and 4 bases stayed unmatched. The CDR3 spells CASSRTGGGEQYF. The CDR3 region has the DNA TGCGCCAGCAGTAGGACAGGGGGAGGCGAGCAGTACTTC.

This chain joins TRBV5-4 and TRBJ2-2; 8 nucleotides line up with TRBD1. V was pared by 3 bases and J by 7 bases, with 8 bases of the junction left unmatched. The CDR3 covers 15 residues. Per germline, CDR1 SGHNT and CDR2 YYREEE (reference sequence). In DNA form, the CDR3 reads TGTGCCAGCAGCTCGACGGTACAGGGGGGCGGGGAGCTGTTTTTT. It translates to CASSSTVQGGGELFF.

The chain is built from TRBV28 and TRBJ2-2; D call uncertain. The germline V gene encodes CDR1 MDHEN and CDR2 SYDVKM. This CDR3 has 13 amino acids. Trimming pared 6 bases from V and 3 bases from J, leaving 8 bases between. This CDR3 is CASSRFDTGELFF. CDR3 DNA sequence: TGTGCCAGCAGCCGTTTTGACACCGGGGAGCTGTTTTTT.

V usage is TRBV7-8 and J usage is TRBJ1-2; the match to TRBD1 covers 9 bases. This CDR3 region has 15 residues. The V gene end was trimmed by 4 bases and the J gene end by 2 bases; junction bases not matched to a gene: 5. CDR1 and CDR2 (germline): SGHVS, FQNEAQ. CDR3 DNA sequence: TGTGCCAGCAGCTCAAGGACAGGGGAGAACTATGGCTACACCTTC. Its protein product is CASSSRTGENYGYTF.

The J gene is TRBJ2-7, the V gene TRBV24-1; a possible D gene is TRBD1 (7 bases). Germline lookup yields CDR1 KGHDR and CDR2 SFDVKD. This CDR3 region has 13 residues. The ends were cut back, 3 bases at V and 7 bases at J, with 12 bases in the middle. CDR3 protein: CATSDPGGGEQYF. CDR3 nucleotide sequence: TGTGCCACCAGTGATCCAGGGGGAGGTGAGCAGTACTTC.

V gene TRBV4-1 combines with J gene TRBJ2-7, with 9 positions matching TRBD2. This CDR3 spans 14 amino acids. Trimming cost V 3 bases and J 3 bases; bases outside gene matches: 3. Looked up from germline, CDR1 is MGHRA and CDR2 is YSYEKL. The CDR3 DNA sequence: TGCGCCAGCAGCCATAGCGGGGGATTCTACGAGCAGTACTTC. As protein: CASSHSGGFYEQYF.

This sequence joins TRBV6-1 and TRBJ2-2; 9 nucleotides align to TRBD2. The CDR3 runs to 17 residues. The germline V gene has CDR1 MNHNS and CDR2 SASEGT. The junction had 6 bases not matched to a gene; V was cut back by 4 bases and J by 0 bases. The CDR3 loop is CASSGRLAETNTGELFF. As DNA, the CDR3 is TGTGCCAGCAGTGGCCGACTAGCGGAGACGAACACCGGGGAGCTGTTTTTT.